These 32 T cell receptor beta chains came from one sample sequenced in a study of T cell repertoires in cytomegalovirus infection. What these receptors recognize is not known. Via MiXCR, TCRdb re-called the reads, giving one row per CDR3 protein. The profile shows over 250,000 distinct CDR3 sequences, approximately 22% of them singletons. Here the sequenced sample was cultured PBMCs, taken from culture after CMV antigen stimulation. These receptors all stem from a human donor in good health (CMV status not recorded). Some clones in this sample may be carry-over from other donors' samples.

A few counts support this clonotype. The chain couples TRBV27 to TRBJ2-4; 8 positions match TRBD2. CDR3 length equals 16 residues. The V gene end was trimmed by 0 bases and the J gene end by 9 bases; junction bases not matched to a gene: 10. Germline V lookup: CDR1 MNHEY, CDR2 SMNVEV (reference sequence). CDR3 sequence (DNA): TGTGCCAGCAGTTTATCTTCGCGAGCGGGAGAGGGCATTCAGTACTTC. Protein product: CASSLSSRAGEGIQYF.

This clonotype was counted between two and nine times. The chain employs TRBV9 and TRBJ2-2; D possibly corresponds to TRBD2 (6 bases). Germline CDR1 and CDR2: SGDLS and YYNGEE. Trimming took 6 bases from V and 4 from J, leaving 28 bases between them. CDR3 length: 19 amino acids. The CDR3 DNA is TGTGCCAGCACCCATACTCAAATGCACGGGACTGTCGGCACCGGGGAGCTGTTTTTT. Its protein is CASTHTQMHGTVGTGELFF.

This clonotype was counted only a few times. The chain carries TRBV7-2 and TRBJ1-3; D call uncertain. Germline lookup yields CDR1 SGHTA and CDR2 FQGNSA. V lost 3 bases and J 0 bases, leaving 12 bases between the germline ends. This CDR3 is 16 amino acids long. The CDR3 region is CASSFLRPTSGNTIYF. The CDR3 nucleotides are TGTGCCAGCAGCTTTCTAAGGCCTACCTCTGGAAACACCATATATTTT. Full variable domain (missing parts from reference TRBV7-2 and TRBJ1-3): GAGVSQSPSNKVTEKGKDVELRCDPISGHTALYWYRQSLGQGLEFLIYFQGNSAPDKSGLPSDRFSAERTGGSVSTLTIQRTQQEDSAVYLCASSFLRPTSGNTIYFGEGSWLTVV.

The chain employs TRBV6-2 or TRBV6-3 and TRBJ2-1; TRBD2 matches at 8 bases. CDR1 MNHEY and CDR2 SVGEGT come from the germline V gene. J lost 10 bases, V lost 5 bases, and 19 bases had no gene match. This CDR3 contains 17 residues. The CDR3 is CASSEHGLALGLREQFF. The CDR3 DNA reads TGTGCCAGCAGTGAACACGGACTAGCCCTAGGTCTGAGGGAGCAGTTCTTC.

The CDR3 loop reads CASSERLAGEREQFF. The CDR3 region has the DNA TGTGCCAGCAGCGAACGACTAGCGGGAGAGCGGGAGCAGTTCTTC. The chain carries TRBV11-2 and TRBJ2-1, with 12 bases fitting TRBD2. Trimming took 5 bases from V and 10 from J; bases not matched to a gene: 9. In germline, CDR1 is SGHAT, CDR2 FQNNGV. The CDR3 has 15 residues. The entire variable domain, with the rest obtained from reference TRBV11-2 and TRBJ2-1, is as follows: EAGVAQSPRYKIIEKRQSVAFWCNPISGHATLYWYQQILGQGPKLLIQFQNNGVVDDSQLPKDRFSAERLKGVDSTLKIQPAKLEDSAVYLCASSERLAGEREQFFGPGTRLTVL.

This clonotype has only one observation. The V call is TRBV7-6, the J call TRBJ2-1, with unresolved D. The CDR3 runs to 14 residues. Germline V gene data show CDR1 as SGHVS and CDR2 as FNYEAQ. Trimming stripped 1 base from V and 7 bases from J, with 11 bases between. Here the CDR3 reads CASSLEAGFNEQFF. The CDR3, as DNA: TGTGCCAGCAGCTTAGAAGCCGGGTTTAATGAGCAGTTCTTC.

In DNA form, the CDR3 reads TGCAGTGCCCAGGCCATGAACACTGAAGCTTTCTTT. It translates to CSAQAMNTEAFF. V usage is TRBV20-1 and J usage is TRBJ1-1; no clear D gene. The CDR3 runs 12 residues. CDR1 is DFQATT and CDR2 is SNEGSKA in the germline V gene (reference sequence). V gave up 6 bases and J gave up 0 bases, with 8 bases separating them.

This CDR3 reads CASSIGGPGTRDIQYF. CDR3 nucleotides: TGTGCCAGTAGTATAGGAGGGCCCGGGACGCGGGACATTCAGTACTTC. The chain links TRBV19 to TRBJ2-4; D possibly uses TRBD1 or TRBD2 (5 bases each). Germline assignment: CDR1 LNHDA and CDR2 SQIVND (reference sequence). The CDR3 is 16 amino acids. V was cut by 1 base and J by 8 bases, with 18 bases left in between.

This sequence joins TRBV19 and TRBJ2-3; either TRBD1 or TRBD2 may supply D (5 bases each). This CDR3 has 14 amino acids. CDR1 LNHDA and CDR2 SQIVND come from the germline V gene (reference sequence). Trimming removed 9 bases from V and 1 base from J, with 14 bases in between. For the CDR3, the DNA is TGTGCCAGCAAAACTAGGGGCGGCACAGATACGCAGTATTTT. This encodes CASKTRGGTDTQYF.

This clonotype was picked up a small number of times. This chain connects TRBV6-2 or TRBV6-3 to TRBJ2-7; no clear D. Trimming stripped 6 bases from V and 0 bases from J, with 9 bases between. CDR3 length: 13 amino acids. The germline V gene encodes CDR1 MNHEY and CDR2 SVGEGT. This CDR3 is CASREKGSYEQYF. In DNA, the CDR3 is TGTGCCAGCAGAGAGAAGGGCTCCTACGAGCAGTACTTC.

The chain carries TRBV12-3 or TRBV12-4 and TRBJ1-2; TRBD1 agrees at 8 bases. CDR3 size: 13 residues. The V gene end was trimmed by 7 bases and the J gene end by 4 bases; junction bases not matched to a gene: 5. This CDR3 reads CASTMGQVYGYTF. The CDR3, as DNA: TGTGCCAGCACCATGGGACAGGTCTATGGCTACACCTTC.

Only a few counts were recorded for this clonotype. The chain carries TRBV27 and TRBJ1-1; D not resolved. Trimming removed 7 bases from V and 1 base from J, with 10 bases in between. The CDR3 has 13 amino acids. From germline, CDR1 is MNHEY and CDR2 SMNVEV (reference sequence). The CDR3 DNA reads TGTGCCAGCAAACCTTGGGAGAACACTGAAGCTTTCTTT. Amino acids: CASKPWENTEAFF.

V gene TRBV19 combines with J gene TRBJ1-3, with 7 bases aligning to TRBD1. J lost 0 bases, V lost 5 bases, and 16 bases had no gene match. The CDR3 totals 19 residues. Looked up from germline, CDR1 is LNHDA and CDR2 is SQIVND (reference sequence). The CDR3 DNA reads TGTGCCAGTAGTCCTCGACAGGGAAGTAAAAGGAGCTCTGGAAACACCATATATTTT. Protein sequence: CASSPRQGSKRSSGNTIYF.

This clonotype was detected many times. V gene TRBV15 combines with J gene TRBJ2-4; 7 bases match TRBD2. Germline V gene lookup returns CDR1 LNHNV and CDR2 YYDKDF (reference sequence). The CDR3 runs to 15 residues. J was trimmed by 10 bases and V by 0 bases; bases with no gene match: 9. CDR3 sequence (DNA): TGTGCCACCAGCAGAGAGGGCGGGACTACTCGGATTCAGTACTTC. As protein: CATSREGGTTRIQYF.

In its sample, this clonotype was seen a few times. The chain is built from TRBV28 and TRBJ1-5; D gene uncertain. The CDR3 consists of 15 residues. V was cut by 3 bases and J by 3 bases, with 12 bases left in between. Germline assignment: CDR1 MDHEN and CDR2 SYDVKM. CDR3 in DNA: TGTGCCAGCAGTTTCCAGGACGGAGTCAATCAGCCCCAGCATTTT. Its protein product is CASSFQDGVNQPQHF.

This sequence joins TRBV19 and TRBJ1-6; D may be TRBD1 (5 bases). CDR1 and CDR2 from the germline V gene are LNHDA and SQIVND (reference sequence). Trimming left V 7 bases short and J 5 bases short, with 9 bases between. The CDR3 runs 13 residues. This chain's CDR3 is CASNDRNNSPLHF. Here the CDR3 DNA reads TGTGCCAGTAACGACAGAAATAATTCACCCCTCCACTTT.

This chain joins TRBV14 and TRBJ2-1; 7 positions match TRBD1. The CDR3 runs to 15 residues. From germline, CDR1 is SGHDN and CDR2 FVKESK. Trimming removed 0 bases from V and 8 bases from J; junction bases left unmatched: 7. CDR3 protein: CASSQDGQGVDEQFF. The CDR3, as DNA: TGTGCCAGCAGCCAAGACGGGCAGGGGGTCGATGAGCAGTTCTTC. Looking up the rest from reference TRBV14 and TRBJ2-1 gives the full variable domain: EAGVTQFPSHSVIEKGQTVTLRCDPISGHDNLYWYRRVMGKEIKFLLHFVKESKQDESGMPNNRFLAERTGGTYSTLKVQPAELEDSGVYFCASSQDGQGVDEQFFGPGTRLTVL.

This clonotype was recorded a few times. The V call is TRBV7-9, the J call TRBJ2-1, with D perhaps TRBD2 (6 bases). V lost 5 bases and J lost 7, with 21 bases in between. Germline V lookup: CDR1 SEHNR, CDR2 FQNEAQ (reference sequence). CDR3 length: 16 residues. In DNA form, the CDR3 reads TGTGCCAGCAGCATTACTCCCGGGACTGCCGGAAATGAGCAGTTCTTC. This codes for CASSITPGTAGNEQFF.

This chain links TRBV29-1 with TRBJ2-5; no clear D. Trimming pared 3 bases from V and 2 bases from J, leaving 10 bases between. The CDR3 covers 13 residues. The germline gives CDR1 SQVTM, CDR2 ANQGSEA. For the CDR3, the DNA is TGCAGCGTTGATCCGGCAGCACAAGAGACCCAGTACTTC. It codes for CSVDPAAQETQYF.

The CDR3 DNA is TGTGCCAGCAGCACTCGGGGGAGGACAGATACGCAGTATTTT. Amino acid sequence: CASSTRGRTDTQYF. J is TRBJ2-3 and V is TRBV3-1; D is perhaps TRBD2 (6 bases). From germline, CDR1 is LGHDT and CDR2 YNNKEL (reference sequence). V lost 5 bases, J lost 3 bases, and 12 bases lay in between. This CDR3 has 14 residues.

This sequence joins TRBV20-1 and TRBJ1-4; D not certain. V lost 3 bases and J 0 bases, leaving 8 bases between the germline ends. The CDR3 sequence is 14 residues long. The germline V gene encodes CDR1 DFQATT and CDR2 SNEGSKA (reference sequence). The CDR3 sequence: CSASSHATNEKLFF. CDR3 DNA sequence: TGCAGTGCTAGTTCCCATGCAACTAATGAAAAACTGTTTTTT.

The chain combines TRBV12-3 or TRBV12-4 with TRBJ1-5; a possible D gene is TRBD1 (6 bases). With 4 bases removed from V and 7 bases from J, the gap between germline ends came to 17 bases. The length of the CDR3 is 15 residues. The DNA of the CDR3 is TGTGCCAGCAGTTACCGGGGTCAAACAGGGCAGCCCCAGCATTTT. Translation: CASSYRGQTGQPQHF.

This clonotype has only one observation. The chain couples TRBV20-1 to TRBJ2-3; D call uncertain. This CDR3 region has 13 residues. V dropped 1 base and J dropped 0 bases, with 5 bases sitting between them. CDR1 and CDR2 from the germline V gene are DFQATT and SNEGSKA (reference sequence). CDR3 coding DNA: TGCAGTGCTAGAGCGTTCAGCACAGATACGCAGTATTTT. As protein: CSARAFSTDTQYF.

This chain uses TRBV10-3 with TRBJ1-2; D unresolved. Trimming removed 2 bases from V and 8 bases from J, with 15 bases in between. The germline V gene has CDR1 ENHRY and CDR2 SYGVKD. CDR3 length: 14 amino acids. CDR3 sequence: CAISEGSPREGYTF. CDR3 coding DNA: TGTGCCATCAGTGAGGGCAGCCCTAGGGAAGGCTACACCTTC.

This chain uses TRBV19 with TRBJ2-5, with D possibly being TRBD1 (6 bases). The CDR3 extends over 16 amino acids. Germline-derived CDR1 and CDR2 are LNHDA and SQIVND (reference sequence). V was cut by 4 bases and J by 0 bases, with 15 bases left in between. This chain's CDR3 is CASSTQRQAYQETQYF. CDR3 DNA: TGTGCCAGTAGTACTCAGCGACAGGCGTACCAAGAGACCCAGTACTTC.

CDR3: CASIPGTVENTEAFF. CDR3 DNA sequence: TGTGCCAGCATCCCGGGGACAGTTGAGAACACTGAAGCTTTCTTT. The gene calls are TRBV6-2 or TRBV6-3 and TRBJ1-1; 7 nucleotides match TRBD1. This CDR3 comprises 15 residues. Germline assignment: CDR1 MNHEY and CDR2 SVGEGT. V lost 7 bases, J lost 1 base, and 9 bases stayed unmatched.

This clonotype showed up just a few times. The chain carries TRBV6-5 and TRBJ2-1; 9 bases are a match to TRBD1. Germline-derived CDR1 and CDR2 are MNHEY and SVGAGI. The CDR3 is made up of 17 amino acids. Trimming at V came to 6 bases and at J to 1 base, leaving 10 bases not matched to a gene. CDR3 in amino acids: CASRSTGTGYSYNEQFF. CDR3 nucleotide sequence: TGTGCCAGCAGATCCACCGGGACAGGGTATTCCTACAATGAGCAGTTCTTC.

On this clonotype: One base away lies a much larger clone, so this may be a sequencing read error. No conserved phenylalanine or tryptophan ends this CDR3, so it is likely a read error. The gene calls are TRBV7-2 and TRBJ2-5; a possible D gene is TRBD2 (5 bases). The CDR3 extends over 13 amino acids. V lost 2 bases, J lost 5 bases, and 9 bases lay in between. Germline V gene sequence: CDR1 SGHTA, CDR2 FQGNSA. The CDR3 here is CASSLTTGETQYS. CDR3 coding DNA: TGTGCCAGCAGCTTAACCACGGGGGAGACCCAGTACTCC.

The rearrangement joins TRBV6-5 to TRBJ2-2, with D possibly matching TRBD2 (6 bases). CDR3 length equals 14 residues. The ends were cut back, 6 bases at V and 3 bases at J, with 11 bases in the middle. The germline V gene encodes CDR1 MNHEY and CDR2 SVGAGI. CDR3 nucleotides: TGTGCCAGCAGCGTGACTAGTTACACCGGGGAGCTGTTTTTT. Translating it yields CASSVTSYTGELFF.

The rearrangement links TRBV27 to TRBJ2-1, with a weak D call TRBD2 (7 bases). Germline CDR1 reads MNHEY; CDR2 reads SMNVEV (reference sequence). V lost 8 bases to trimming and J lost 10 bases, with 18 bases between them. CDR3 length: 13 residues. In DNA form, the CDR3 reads TGTGCCAGCGCAACCCGACGGGGGGCCGAGCAGTTCTTC. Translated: CASATRRGAEQFF.

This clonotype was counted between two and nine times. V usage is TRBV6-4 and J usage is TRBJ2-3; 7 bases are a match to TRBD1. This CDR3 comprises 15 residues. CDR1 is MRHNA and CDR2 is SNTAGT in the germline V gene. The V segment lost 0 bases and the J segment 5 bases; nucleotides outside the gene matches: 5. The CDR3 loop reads CASSDSPYRGDTQYF. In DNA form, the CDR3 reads TGTGCCAGCAGTGACTCACCCTACAGGGGAGATACGCAGTATTTT.

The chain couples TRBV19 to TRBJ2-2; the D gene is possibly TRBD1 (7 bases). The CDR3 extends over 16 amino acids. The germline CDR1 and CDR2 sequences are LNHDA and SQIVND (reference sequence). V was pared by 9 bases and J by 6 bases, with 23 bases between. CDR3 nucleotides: TGTGCCAGCCGCCGGGCAGGGGGGTGGTGGTCCGGGGAGCTGTTTTTT. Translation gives CASRRAGGWWSGELFF.